This T cell receptor beta chain was sequenced during a study of blood T cell repertoires in COVID-19. Trimming took 5 bases from V and 4 from J; bases not matched to a gene: 9. The CDR3 length is 15 residues. Germline V gives CDR1 LGHNT, CDR2 FRNRAP. Clones were read by immunoSEQ multiplex PCR, and TCRdb kept only the in-frame ones, dropping some. The table shows 300,000 to 350,000 clones, with around 90% occurring only once. The specimen was peripheral blood. The chain has TRBV12-5 and TRBJ1-1; 8 bases line up with TRBD1. This TCR was recovered from a man between 18 and 29 years old with active or convalescent COVID-19. CDR3 coding DNA: TGTGCTAGTGGTCCCATCCAGGGGGCCGGCACTGAAGCTTTCTTT. Protein product: CASGPIQGAGTEAFF. The full variable domain, its missing parts supplied by reference TRBV12-5 and TRBJ1-1, is DARVTQTPRHKVTEMGQEVTMRCQPILGHNTVFWYRQTMMQGLELLAYFRNRAPLDDSGMPKDRFSAEMPDATLATLKIQPSEPRDSAVYFCASGPIQGAGTEAFFGQGTRLTVV.